This TCR beta chain was sequenced in a study of Ad26.COV2.S vaccination and SARS-CoV-2 variants. As for the study in general: Donor had been placed in the Ad26.COV2.S arm of the COV1001 trial. By the intramuscular route, Ad26.COV2.S was given once, or twice 56 days apart.

Whole-study findings and limits: Vaccine recipients surpassed placebo recipients in spike-specific TCR breadth.

About this clone itself: No antigen is known for it.

The CDR3 is 14 residues long. Between the trimmed V and J ends, which lost 5 bases and 4 bases, there was a span of 14 bases. CDR1 SGHTA and CDR2 FQGNSA come from the germline V gene. Documented treatment: around 19 received Ad26.COV2.S at low or high dose, single or two shots; about 5 received placebo; per-sample allocation not given. Collection of the samples took place on day 63 after the first injection of vaccine or placebo. Sequencing used immunoSEQ multiplex PCR; TCRdb keeps in-frame clones, though not all of them. The sample records about 680,000 clones, around 92% being singletons. The sample here was peripheral blood, taken in a trial of Ad26.COV2.S vaccine versus placebo. The TCR was taken from a person between 18 and 59 years old who received the Ad26.COV2.S COVID-19 vaccine or a placebo. The V and J genes are TRBV7-2 and TRBJ2-5; no reliable D call. The CDR3 reads CASSVIGRGETQYF. Here the CDR3 DNA reads TGTGCCAGCAGCGTCATAGGCCGAGGAGAGACCCAGTACTTC.